Detailed here is one T cell receptor (beta chain). This CDR3 is also generated by other DNA sequences in the sample. The source of the sample is a study of shared clonotypes between healthy human individuals. Generated by immunoSEQ multiplex PCR, the TCRdb table keeps only in-frame clones and is missing some. Here the sample spans 2 million to 2.5 million clones, 95% being singletons. V shed 6 bases and J 4 bases; nucleotides not matched to a gene: 3. The CDR3 contains 12 residues. From germline, CDR1 is SNHLY and CDR2 FYNNEI. The source of this sequence is a young man in good health. The material sequenced was naive CD4+ T cells sorted from blood. Subset described: CD45RA+ positively selected. The genes are TRBV2 and TRBJ2-7; 7 nucleotides match TRBD1. The CDR3 nucleotides are TGTGCCAGCAGACCGACAGGGTACGAGCAGTACTTC. As protein: CASRPTGYEQYF.